The 8 T cell receptor beta chains presented below share a single source sample, sequenced in a study of blood T cell repertoires in COVID-19. Sequenced by immunoSEQ multiplex PCR; TCRdb stores in-frame clones only, minus some. Here the sample spans under 250,000 clones, 86% being singletons. Sequenced material: PBMCs or T cells enriched from blood (not recorded which). The receptors were gathered from a man in his forties or fifties who had recovered from COVID-19.

The count of this clone is one. The chain joins TRBV9 to TRBJ2-6; 9 nucleotides align to TRBD1. There are 17 residues in the CDR3. Looked up from germline, CDR1 is SGDLS and CDR2 is YYNGEE. With 4 bases clipped from V and 0 bases from J, the junction kept 5 bases outside the gene matches. The CDR3 nucleotides read TGTGCCAGCAGCCCGGGACAGGGCCTCTCTGGGGCCAACGTCCTGACTTTC. This encodes CASSPGQGLSGANVLTF.

The chain recombines TRBV6-6 with TRBJ1-5; TRBD1 aligns across 10 bases. The germline CDR1 and CDR2 sequences are MNHNY and SVGAGI (reference sequence). The CDR3 is made up of 15 amino acids. After removal of 7 bases from V and 2 bases from J, the junction contained 5 bases not matched to a gene. CDR3 in amino acids: CASNRGTGGNQPQHF. The DNA of the CDR3 is TGTGCCAGCAACAGGGGGACAGGGGGCAATCAGCCCCAGCATTTT.

The chain combines TRBV10-3 with TRBJ1-4, with D unresolved. Germline values: CDR1 ENHRY, CDR2 SYGVKD. Trimming stripped 8 bases from V and 8 bases from J, with 15 bases between. This CDR3 is built from 13 residues. CDR3 protein: CAIRGNEGEKLFF. CDR3 DNA sequence: TGTGCCATCCGGGGTAATGAGGGAGAAAAACTGTTTTTT.

The chain links TRBV7-2 to TRBJ1-4, with 9 nucleotides matching TRBD1. The CDR3 loop spans 14 amino acids. The ends lost 7 bases at V and 6 bases at J; junction bases unmatched: 6. Germline loops: CDR1 SGHTA, CDR2 FQGNSA. The CDR3: CASNVGQGHEKLFF. The CDR3 nucleotides are TGTGCCAGCAACGTGGGACAGGGACATGAAAAACTGTTTTTT.

The rearrangement joins TRBV24-1 to TRBJ2-3; 7 bases align to TRBD2. J gave up 0 bases and V 12 bases, and 5 bases lay outside the gene matches. The CDR3 is 13 amino acids. The germline V gene encodes CDR1 KGHDR and CDR2 SFDVKD. The CDR3 loop reads CAVGGASTDTQYF. In DNA form, the CDR3 reads TGTGCCGTGGGAGGGGCAAGCACAGATACGCAGTATTTT.

The chain uses TRBV18 and TRBJ1-3; no definite D call. V lost 4 bases and J 0 bases, leaving 13 bases between the germline ends. Germline CDR1 is KGHSH and CDR2 is LQKENI. The CDR3 runs 16 residues. The CDR3 sequence is CASSLYGLISGNTIYF. CDR3 sequence (DNA): TGTGCCAGCTCACTCTATGGACTGATCTCTGGAAACACCATATATTTT.

In nucleotides, the CDR3 is TGTGCCAGCAGTTGGGCCAGGTTTTATGGCTACACCTTC. It specifies CASSWARFYGYTF. The chain uses TRBV12-3 or TRBV12-4 and TRBJ1-2; D gene uncertain. Trimming removed 4 bases at V and 5 bases at J, with 11 bases between. The CDR3 sequence is 13 residues long.

V usage is TRBV4-1 and J usage is TRBJ1-6, with D unresolved. This CDR3 has 14 residues. Trimming cost V 2 bases and J 10 bases, with 12 bases left between them. In germline, CDR1 is MGHRA, CDR2 YSYEKL. CDR3 DNA sequence: TGCGCCAGCAGCCAACCCCCCGGAGGATCACCCCTCCACTTT. Translation: CASSQPPGGSPLHF.